These 29 T cell receptor beta chains originate from one sample sequenced in a study of cytomegalovirus exposure and HLA in healthy donors. It was with 60 Vbeta and 13 Jbeta primers that the PCR ran. Generated by immunoSEQ multiplex PCR, the TCRdb table keeps only in-frame clones and is missing some. The table includes 160,000 or so clones, roughly 80% detected once. The material sequenced was PBMCs. The receptors were gathered from a young man in good health and CMV-seronegative.

V is TRBV14 and J is TRBJ1-1; D is possibly TRBD1 (5 bases). The CDR3 consists of 14 residues. Trimming cost V 2 bases and J 4 bases, with 11 bases left between them. The germline V gene has CDR1 SGHDN and CDR2 FVKESK. This CDR3 reads CASSQLPGGTEAFF. The DNA of the CDR3 is TGTGCCAGCAGCCAATTACCCGGGGGCACTGAAGCTTTCTTT.

This clone was recorded a few times. The chain combines TRBV5-6 with TRBJ1-2; weak D call: TRBD1 (5 bases). V was trimmed by 2 bases and J by 2 bases, leaving 7 bases between them. This CDR3 has 13 residues. Germline lookup yields CDR1 SGHDT and CDR2 YYEEEE. The CDR3 nucleotides are TGTGCCAGCAGCTTTGGGGGGAACTATGGCTACACCTTC. It specifies CASSFGGNYGYTF. The entire variable domain, with the rest obtained from reference TRBV5-6 and TRBJ1-2, is as follows: DAGVTQSPTHLIKTRGQQVTLRCSPKSGHDTVSWYQQALGQGPQFIFQYYEEEERQRGNFPDRFSGHQFPNYSSELNVNALLLGDSALYLCASSFGGNYGYTFGSGTRLTVV.

V and J are TRBV7-2 and TRBJ2-5; D remains unclear. This CDR3 contains 10 residues. V gave up 5 bases and J gave up 4 bases, with 2 bases separating them. The germline CDR1 and CDR2 sequences are SGHTA and FQGNSA. The DNA of the CDR3 is TGTGCCAGCAGCCGAGAGACCCAGTACTTC. Protein product: CASSRETQYF.

The CDR3 reads CASSFSGDGTEAFF. The CDR3 coding sequence is TGTGCCAGCAGTTTCTCCGGGGATGGGACTGAAGCTTTCTTT. This chain links TRBV28 with TRBJ1-1, with D uncertain. CDR1 and CDR2 (germline): MDHEN, SYDVKM. This CDR3 is built from 14 residues. The ends were cut back, 3 bases at V and 5 bases at J, with 13 bases in the middle.

The V gene is TRBV11-1, the J gene TRBJ1-2; TRBD1 agrees at 12 bases. With V trimmed by 5 bases and J by 8 bases, 9 bases remained unmatched. Germline loops: CDR1 SGHAT, CDR2 FQDESV (reference sequence). The CDR3 consists of 15 residues. The CDR3 sequence: CASSPGQGASGGYTF. CDR3 DNA: TGTGCCAGCAGCCCGGGACAGGGGGCCTCTGGGGGCTACACCTTC. The complete variable domain, with remaining parts taken from reference TRBV11-1 and TRBJ1-2, reads EAEVAQSPRYKITEKSQAVAFWCDPISGHATLYWYRQILGQGPELLVQFQDESVVDDSQLPKDRFSAERLKGVDSTLKIQPAELGDSAMYLCASSPGQGASGGYTFGSGTRLTVV.

The chain combines TRBV13 with TRBJ1-1, with D tentatively TRBD1 (6 bases). V was shortened by 4 bases and J by 10 bases, with 19 bases between the two germline ends. This CDR3 has 14 residues. The V gene's germline CDR1 is PRHDT and CDR2 FYEKMQ (reference sequence). DNA of the CDR3: TGTGCCAGCAGCTCCGGGGGGGGCCGGGGAAGAGCTTTCTTT. Amino acids: CASSSGGGRGRAFF. Together with reference TRBV13 and TRBJ1-1, the CDR3 gives the full variable domain: AAGVIQSPRHLIKEKRETATLKCYPIPRHDTVYWYQQGPGQDPQFLISFYEKMQSDKGSIPDRFSAQQFSDYHSELNMSSLELGDSALYFCASSSGGGRGRAFFGQGTRLTVV.

This chain joins TRBV28 and TRBJ1-2; tentatively, D is TRBD1 (5 bases). This CDR3 contains 13 residues. In germline, CDR1 is MDHEN, CDR2 SYDVKM. V was shortened by 6 bases and J by 8 bases, with 16 bases between the two germline ends. The DNA for the CDR3 is TGTGCCAGCAGAGGAAGACAGCTAACGGGCTACACCTTC. It codes for CASRGRQLTGYTF.

The chain couples TRBV11-2 to TRBJ1-2; the D is unclear. Germline lookup yields CDR1 SGHAT and CDR2 FQNNGV. The CDR3 has 12 residues. V was trimmed by 6 bases and J by 4 bases, leaving 9 bases between them. The CDR3 bases are TGTGCCAGCAGTACAAGTACCTATGGCTACACCTTC. Translated: CASSTSTYGYTF.

The genes are TRBV7-9 and TRBJ1-4, with D possibly being TRBD1 (5 bases). Germline V gene data show CDR1 as SEHNR and CDR2 as FQNEAQ (reference sequence). The length of the CDR3 is 15 residues. Deletions cut 5 bases from V and 7 bases from J, with 17 bases between. CDR3 protein: CASSPQGSNGEKLFF. The CDR3 bases are TGTGCCAGCAGCCCTCAGGGTAGCAATGGTGAAAAACTGTTTTTT.

The chain combines TRBV13 with TRBJ2-7, with TRBD1 matching over 7 bases. V shed 5 bases, J shed 9 bases, and the junction held 10 bases outside the gene matches. CDR1 PRHDT and CDR2 FYEKMQ come from the germline V gene (reference sequence). The CDR3 sequence is 13 residues long. The CDR3 sequence is CASSRGQSMGQYF. Here the CDR3 DNA reads TGTGCCAGCAGCCGGGGACAGTCGATGGGGCAGTACTTC.

CDR3 sequence (DNA): TGCGCCAGCAGCCAAGTAGGCGGGGTGGGCACAGATACGCAGTATTTT. Translated, it gives CASSQVGGVGTDTQYF. The chain recombines TRBV4-3 with TRBJ2-3, with D maybe TRBD2 (6 bases). CDR1 LGHNA and CDR2 YSLEER come from the germline V gene. The CDR3 is 16 residues long. V was cut by 1 base and J by 1 base, with 12 bases left in between.

The gene calls are TRBV6-5 and TRBJ2-3, with 8 positions matching TRBD2. CDR1 is MNHEY, CDR2 SVGAGI, per germline. The junction had 7 bases not matched to a gene; V was cut back by 8 bases and J by 3 bases. The length of the CDR3 is 14 residues. The DNA of the CDR3 is TGTGCCAGCGGGGGAGCGGGAGTTACAGATACGCAGTATTTT. Amino acids: CASGGAGVTDTQYF.

V gene TRBV6-1 combines with J gene TRBJ1-1, with TRBD1 as a possible D gene (6 bases). V lost 2 bases and J lost 0, with 19 bases in between. This CDR3 spans 18 amino acids. Germline lookup yields CDR1 MNHNS and CDR2 SASEGT. The CDR3 region is CASSELRLRTVMNTEAFF. CDR3 nucleotides: TGTGCCAGCAGTGAACTCCGACTTCGGACAGTAATGAACACTGAAGCTTTCTTT.

As DNA, the CDR3 is TGTGCCAGTAGTATAGAAAGGGGTGGGACTGAAGCTTTCTTT. Its protein is CASSIERGGTEAFF. This chain links TRBV19 with TRBJ1-1, with a possible D match to TRBD1 (5 bases). The V and J ends lost 0 bases and 5 bases respectively, with 10 bases between them. This CDR3 has 14 amino acids. Germline assignment: CDR1 LNHDA and CDR2 SQIVND (reference sequence).

V is TRBV5-6 and J is TRBJ2-1; 9 nucleotides match TRBD2. Germline CDR1 reads SGHDT; CDR2 reads YYEEEE. The V and J ends lost 4 bases and 9 bases, in that order; junction bases with no gene match: 23. The CDR3 runs 19 residues. In DNA form, the CDR3 reads TGTGCCAGCAGCGAACGCGGGGGCGGCGCGGGAGGGCAGTTCCCTGAGCAGTTCTTC. This encodes CASSERGGGAGGQFPEQFF.

This clone has a handful of counts. This chain links TRBV28 with TRBJ2-2; possibly TRBD1 for D (7 bases). The CDR3 contains 17 residues. V was shortened by 7 bases and J by 1 base, with 19 bases between the two germline ends. Germline CDR1 is MDHEN and CDR2 is SYDVKM. CDR3 sequence (DNA): TGTGCCAGCACCCTTTTGGAGGGGGCAGAGAACACCGGGGAGCTGTTTTTT. Encoded protein: CASTLLEGAENTGELFF.

This chain uses TRBV7-8 with TRBJ1-2; 7 nucleotides agree with TRBD1. The J segment lost 1 base and the V segment lost 6 bases, leaving 5 bases of the junction unmatched. CDR1 SGHVS and CDR2 FQNEAQ come from the germline V gene. The CDR3 runs to 14 residues. The CDR3 DNA reads TGTGCCAGCAGTTCGGGACAGAGTAACTATGGCTACACCTTC. Its protein is CASSSGQSNYGYTF. The full variable domain, completed using reference TRBV7-8 and TRBJ1-2, is GAGVSQSPRYKVAKRGQDVALRCDPISGHVSLFWYQQALGQGPEFLTYFQNEAQLDKSGLPSDRFFAERPEGSVSTLKIQRTQQEDSAVYLCASSSGQSNYGYTFGSGTRLTVV.

This chain uses TRBV7-3 with TRBJ2-3; 13 bases are a match to TRBD2. The CDR3 length is 15 residues. The V segment lost 5 bases and the J segment 4 bases; nucleotides outside the gene matches: 3. Germline V gene lookup returns CDR1 SGHTA and CDR2 FQGTGA. CDR3 nucleotides: TGTGCCAGCAGCCCACTAGCGGGAGGGGCAGATACGCAGTATTTT. Protein sequence: CASSPLAGGADTQYF.

This chain uses TRBV28 with TRBJ2-7, with D perhaps matching TRBD2 (7 bases). CDR1 MDHEN and CDR2 SYDVKM come from the germline V gene. V lost 7 bases to trimming and J lost 7 bases, with 17 bases between them. The CDR3 has 13 residues. The CDR3 bases are TGTGCCAGCATCAGGGGAGGGGTGGATGAGCAGTACTTC. It is translated as CASIRGGVDEQYF.

CDR3 residues: CASSTDRSNTEAFF. The CDR3 coding sequence is TGTGCCAGCTCAACAGACAGGTCGAACACTGAAGCTTTCTTT. The chain carries TRBV18 and TRBJ1-1, with D possibly being TRBD1 (6 bases). V was trimmed by 5 bases and J by 1 base, leaving 11 bases between them. Looked up from germline, CDR1 is KGHSH and CDR2 is LQKENI. The length of the CDR3 is 14 residues.

V usage is TRBV4-3 and J usage is TRBJ1-3; 7 bases agree with TRBD1. Germline assignment: CDR1 LGHNA and CDR2 YSLEER. The CDR3 is 17 amino acids. V was pared by 2 bases and J by 3 bases, with 10 bases of the junction left unmatched. For the CDR3, the DNA is TGCGCCAGCAGCCAAAATCCCCATACAGGGGTTGGAAACACCATATATTTT. Its translation: CASSQNPHTGVGNTIYF.

This clone was observed once. The V gene is TRBV5-1, the J gene TRBJ2-7; D is possibly TRBD2 (6 bases). Germline V gene sequence: CDR1 SGHRS, CDR2 YFSETQ. Trimming stripped 3 bases from V and 3 bases from J, with 16 bases between. The CDR3 length is 15 residues. The CDR3 loop is CASSSEPAGNYEQYF. In nucleotides, the CDR3 is TGCGCCAGCAGCTCCGAACCAGCGGGTAACTACGAGCAGTACTTC.

The chain has TRBV5-4 and TRBJ2-7, with TRBD2 identical over 7 bases. The junction had 5 bases not matched to a gene; V was cut back by 1 base and J by 4 bases. Germline values: CDR1 SGHNT, CDR2 YYREEE (reference sequence). This CDR3 comprises 14 residues. CDR3 sequence: CASSLSLAAYEQYF. As DNA, the CDR3 is TGTGCCAGCAGCTTGAGCCTAGCGGCGTACGAGCAGTACTTC.

The V and J genes are TRBV6-5 and TRBJ2-7, with TRBD1 matching over 7 bases. Looked up from germline, CDR1 is MNHEY and CDR2 is SVGAGI. The CDR3 contains 16 residues. J was trimmed by 2 bases and V by 0 bases; bases with no gene match: 7. CDR3 protein: CASSYSMTGRTYEQYF. In DNA form, the CDR3 reads TGTGCCAGCAGTTACTCGATGACAGGGCGGACCTACGAGCAGTACTTC.

This rearrangement joins TRBV30 to TRBJ2-5; TRBD1 matches at 10 bases. Germline lookup yields CDR1 GTSNPN and CDR2 SVGIG (reference sequence). This CDR3 is 14 amino acids long. V shed 4 bases and J 3 bases; nucleotides not matched to a gene: 5. The chain's CDR3 is CAWTVGTGEETQYF. The CDR3 nucleotides are TGTGCCTGGACCGTTGGGACAGGGGAAGAGACCCAGTACTTC.

The genes are TRBV5-6 and TRBJ2-5, with D unclear. CDR1 is SGHDT, CDR2 YYEEEE, per germline. The V and J ends lost 4 bases and 1 base respectively, with 11 bases between them. This CDR3 region has 14 residues. For the CDR3, the DNA is TGTGCCAGCAGCCCGCCTAATAGCCAAGAGACCCAGTACTTC. Protein product: CASSPPNSQETQYF.

This clone was detected only a few times. As DNA, the CDR3 is TGTGCCTGGAGTGTAGGTCTAGCGGGGAATGGCTACACCTTC. Protein sequence: CAWSVGLAGNGYTF. J is TRBJ1-2 and V is TRBV30; D is unresolved. Germline V gene data show CDR1 as GTSNPN and CDR2 as SVGIG (reference sequence). The ends were cut back, 0 bases at V and 6 bases at J, with 14 bases in the middle. The CDR3 is made up of 14 amino acids.

The chain is built from TRBV10-3 and TRBJ1-4; D is unresolved. Trimming cost V 3 bases and J 5 bases, with 10 bases left between them. The CDR3 has 14 amino acids. The germline gives CDR1 ENHRY, CDR2 SYGVKD. As DNA, the CDR3 is TGTGCCATCAGTGACGTAGAAACCAATGAAAAACTGTTTTTT. Residues: CAISDVETNEKLFF.

The rearrangement uses TRBV5-4 and TRBJ2-1, with a weak D call TRBD2 (5 bases). Trimming removed 4 bases at V and 8 bases at J, with 19 bases between. Germline assignment: CDR1 SGHNT and CDR2 YYREEE (reference sequence). CDR3 length: 15 residues. The CDR3 reads CASSIYLGRGDEQFF. The CDR3 DNA reads as TGTGCCAGCAGCATCTACTTGGGGAGAGGCGATGAGCAGTTCTTC.